This passage covers 22 T cell receptor beta chains from one sample sequenced in a study of shared clonotypes between healthy human individuals. Here immunoSEQ multiplex PCR was the method, and the copy in TCRdb shows in-frame clones only, minus some. This table holds about 980,000 clones, roughly 72% found once. The sample was memory CD4+ T cells sorted from blood. Subset of the sample: CD45RA-negative fraction. The source is a young man in good health.

This sequence joins TRBV6-5 and TRBJ2-7, with TRBD2 matching 10 bases. Germline V gives CDR1 MNHEY, CDR2 SVGAGI. J lost 2 bases, V lost 5 bases, and 6 bases had no gene match. There are 15 residues in the CDR3. The CDR3 nucleotides are TGTGCCAGCAGTATTACTAGCGGGAAAACCTACGAGCAGTACTTC. It yields the protein CASSITSGKTYEQYF.

V usage is TRBV19 and J usage is TRBJ1-4; 10 positions match TRBD1. Germline assignment: CDR1 LNHDA and CDR2 SQIVND (reference sequence). V lost 3 bases, J lost 7 bases, and 11 bases stayed unmatched. This CDR3 has 17 amino acids. The CDR3 spells CASSIGTGAKGSEKLFF. The DNA for the CDR3 is TGTGCCAGTAGTATTGGGACAGGGGCCAAGGGTAGTGAAAAACTGTTTTTT.

CDR3 region: CASSLGMGDVGYTF. DNA for the CDR3: TGTGCCAGCAGCTTGGGTATGGGGGATGTCGGCTACACCTTC. The rearrangement joins TRBV5-4 to TRBJ1-2; D might be TRBD1 (5 bases). The CDR3 covers 14 residues. Trimming stripped 0 bases from V and 8 bases from J, with 14 bases between. Germline CDR1 is SGHNT and CDR2 is YYREEE (reference sequence).

The chain couples TRBV28 to TRBJ2-1, with 9 bases identical to TRBD2. Germline V gene data show CDR1 as MDHEN and CDR2 as SYDVKM. The CDR3 is 16 amino acids. Unmatched junction bases numbered 4, after V lost 1 base and J lost 3 bases. This CDR3 is CASSLYAGGYYNEQFF. The CDR3 DNA reads TGTGCCAGCAGTTTATACGCGGGGGGGTACTACAATGAGCAGTTCTTC.

The chain couples TRBV5-6 to TRBJ2-3; 13 bases agree with TRBD2. Germline trimming cut 6 bases from V and 7 bases from J; bases unmatched to any gene: 8. CDR3 length: 15 residues. Germline CDR1 and CDR2: SGHDT and YYEEEE. The chain's CDR3 is CASTPWTSGSNTQYF. The CDR3 nucleotides are TGTGCCAGCACCCCGTGGACTAGCGGGAGTAATACGCAGTATTTT.

The chain is built from TRBV19 and TRBJ2-5; possibly TRBD1 for D (6 bases). The V end lost 5 bases, the J end lost 4 bases, and 11 bases lay between the germline ends. The CDR3 totals 13 residues. The germline CDR1 and CDR2 sequences are LNHDA and SQIVND (reference sequence). The CDR3 protein is CASSWTERETQYF. Here the CDR3 DNA reads TGTGCCAGTAGTTGGACAGAAAGAGAGACCCAGTACTTC.

The V and J genes are TRBV6-5 and TRBJ1-2, with D unclear. The germline V gene has CDR1 MNHEY and CDR2 SVGAGI. The CDR3 is 15 amino acids. V was trimmed by 0 bases and J by 3 bases, leaving 11 bases between them. CDR3: CASSYSVTNHYGYTF. CDR3 nucleotides: TGTGCCAGCAGTTACTCTGTTACCAACCACTATGGCTACACCTTC.

This sequence joins TRBV2 and TRBJ2-6, with D hard to call. V was clipped by 4 bases and J by 0 bases, with 4 bases between them. The V gene's germline CDR1 is SNHLY and CDR2 FYNNEI. The CDR3 has 14 residues. CDR3 region: CASSVASGANVLTF. The CDR3 DNA reads TGTGCCAGCAGTGTAGCCTCTGGGGCCAACGTCCTGACTTTC.

The gene calls are TRBV7-9 and TRBJ1-1, with 9 nucleotides matching TRBD1. CDR3 length: 18 residues. Trimming removed 6 bases from V and 3 bases from J; junction bases left unmatched: 17. CDR1 and CDR2 (germline): SEHNR, FQNEAQ (reference sequence). The CDR3 nucleotides are TGTGCCAGCAGATTATGGACAGGGGATACGGGATGGGACACTGAAGCTTTCTTT. The encoded protein is CASRLWTGDTGWDTEAFF.

The V call is TRBV19, the J call TRBJ2-1; D might be TRBD1 (6 bases). The CDR3 has 15 residues. V was trimmed by 5 bases and J by 0 bases, leaving 11 bases between them. The germline V gene encodes CDR1 LNHDA and CDR2 SQIVND (reference sequence). CDR3 in amino acids: CASSSQGSSYNEQFF. The CDR3 bases are TGTGCCAGTAGTTCACAGGGCAGCTCCTACAATGAGCAGTTCTTC.

The chain has TRBV29-1 and TRBJ2-1, with D unclear. Germline V gene data show CDR1 as SQVTM and CDR2 as ANQGSEA. This CDR3 comprises 13 residues. Between the trimmed V and J ends, which lost 5 bases and 6 bases, there was a span of 14 bases. The CDR3 region is CSVQDRVGNEQFF. CDR3 nucleotides: TGCAGCGTTCAGGATAGGGTTGGCAATGAGCAGTTCTTC.

This clone showed up just a few times. V usage is TRBV6-1 and J usage is TRBJ1-6; TRBD1 aligns across 7 bases. The CDR3 covers 15 residues. V lost 4 bases, J lost 7 bases, and 7 bases stayed unmatched. The V gene's germline CDR1 is MNHNS and CDR2 SASEGT. The CDR3 loop reads CASSGQDRVNSPLHF. In DNA form, the CDR3 reads TGTGCCAGCAGTGGTCAAGACAGGGTGAATTCACCCCTCCACTTT.

This chain joins TRBV28 and TRBJ2-5; D might be TRBD1 or TRBD2, each matching 5 bases. Germline V gene data show CDR1 as MDHEN and CDR2 as SYDVKM. Deletions cut 1 base from V and 1 base from J, with 10 bases between. CDR3 length: 15 amino acids. CDR3 nucleotides: TGTGCCAGCAGTTTATCCGGGGCCCGCCAAGAGACCCAGTACTTC. It is translated as CASSLSGARQETQYF.

As to this clone: Distinct nucleotide sequences in the sample also encode this CDR3. The chain links TRBV2 to TRBJ2-7, with a possible D match to TRBD2 (5 bases). Germline CDR1 SNHLY, CDR2 FYNNEI. The CDR3 length is 12 residues. The V and J ends lost 6 bases and 4 bases respectively, with 10 bases between them. Written as DNA, the CDR3 is TGTGCCAGCAGGGACTCGATTTACGAGCAGTACTTC. Protein: CASRDSIYEQYF.

V and J are TRBV14 and TRBJ2-4; D gene ambiguous. This CDR3 contains 12 residues. CDR1 SGHDN and CDR2 FVKESK come from the germline V gene. The V and J ends lost 1 base and 5 bases respectively, with 3 bases between them. The CDR3 coding sequence is TGTGCCAGCAGCCAAGTAGAAAACATTCAGTACTTC. This codes for CASSQVENIQYF.

This chain joins TRBV30 and TRBJ2-5; perhaps TRBD1 as D (6 bases). CDR1 GTSNPN and CDR2 SVGIG come from the germline V gene (reference sequence). The CDR3 is made up of 12 amino acids. Trimming pared 4 bases from V and 5 bases from J, leaving 11 bases between. The CDR3 bases are TGTGCCTGGAATAGCCAGGGGGAGACCCAGTACTTC. Amino acid sequence: CAWNSQGETQYF.

The J gene is TRBJ1-2, the V gene TRBV9, with D unresolved. The CDR3 is made up of 13 amino acids. V dropped 3 bases and J dropped 2 bases, with 8 bases sitting between them. The V gene's germline CDR1 is SGDLS and CDR2 YYNGEE. CDR3 sequence (DNA): TGTGCCAGCAGCGCGACGGGAAACTATGGCTACACCTTC. Translated, it gives CASSATGNYGYTF. Drawing the rest from reference TRBV9 and TRBJ1-2, the complete variable domain is DSGVTQTPKHLITATGQRVTLRCSPRSGDLSVYWYQQSLDQGLQFLIQYYNGEERAKGNILERFSAQQFPDLHSELNLSSLELGDSALYFCASSATGNYGYTFGSGTRLTVV.

The chain uses TRBV28 and TRBJ2-5, with 7 nucleotides matching TRBD1. V shed 6 bases and J 0 bases; nucleotides not matched to a gene: 1. Germline V gene sequence: CDR1 MDHEN, CDR2 SYDVKM. This CDR3 spans 13 amino acids. CDR3 nucleotide sequence: TGTGCCAGCAGCGGGACAGACCAAGAGACCCAGTACTTC. This translates into CASSGTDQETQYF.

This chain uses TRBV19 with TRBJ2-2; TRBD2 aligns across 11 bases. With 2 bases clipped from V and 4 bases from J, the junction kept 3 bases outside the gene matches. Per the germline V gene, CDR1 is LNHDA and CDR2 is SQIVND (reference sequence). The length of the CDR3 is 16 residues. The CDR3 nucleotides read TGTGCCAGTAGTATATCCCTAGCGGGAGGCACCGGGGAGCTGTTTTTT. Its protein is CASSISLAGGTGELFF.

This clone was seen only a few times. The chain joins TRBV7-2 to TRBJ2-1; 13 bases agree with TRBD2. Germline V gene sequence: CDR1 SGHTA, CDR2 FQGNSA. CDR3 length: 16 residues. V was clipped by 5 bases and J by 8 bases; unmatched bases: 9. CDR3: CASSPGLAGDGHEQFF. The CDR3 nucleotides read TGTGCCAGCAGCCCTGGACTAGCGGGAGATGGACATGAGCAGTTCTTC.

This clone occurred a few times. The chain joins TRBV6-5 to TRBJ1-6, with 10 bases matching TRBD1. Germline-derived CDR1 and CDR2 are MNHEY and SVGAGI. With 4 bases clipped from V and 5 bases from J, the junction kept 2 bases outside the gene matches. The CDR3 has 15 amino acids. The CDR3 sequence: CASSSTGGDNSPLHF. The CDR3 DNA follows: TGTGCCAGCAGTTCGACAGGGGGCGATAATTCACCCCTCCACTTT.

The chain carries TRBV19 and TRBJ1-4; TRBD1 might be the D (5 bases). This CDR3 contains 14 residues. Germline CDR1 and CDR2: LNHDA and SQIVND (reference sequence). V was trimmed by 5 bases and J by 3 bases, leaving 10 bases between them. The CDR3 spells CASSWRGPNEKLFF. CDR3 coding DNA: TGTGCCAGTAGTTGGCGGGGCCCTAATGAAAAACTGTTTTTT.